This T cell receptor (beta chain) was documented in a study of shared clonotypes between healthy human individuals. General study results and limits: Represented genetic and exposure-history diversity was restricted by having few donors. Clonotype sharing across a few donors was observed for about 4.8% of naive CD4 clonotypes.

Deep-level settings were used for running the assay. Each subset's genomic DNA was shared equally among a number of immunoSEQ plates. Method: immunoSEQ multiplex PCR; TCRdb's copy keeps in-frame clones and lacks some. The table shows approximately 2.1 million clones, with more than 80% occurring only once. About this clone: Its antigen remains unknown.

Trimming cost V 4 bases and J 10 bases, with 16 bases left between them. Germline loops: CDR1 LGHNA, CDR2 YNFKEQ. This CDR3 region has 13 residues. The rearrangement uses TRBV4-2 and TRBJ1-1; D is unresolved. The specimen was naive CD4+ T cells from PBMCs. Subset defined: CD45RA+ positively selected. The source of this sequence is a man in his late teens or twenties in good health. Some clones in this sample may be carry-over from other donors' samples. The CDR3 reads CASSLTKYSGAFF. The CDR3 nucleotides read TGTGCCAGCAGCCTAACCAAGTATAGTGGAGCTTTCTTT.